This TCR beta chain was sequenced in a study of cytomegalovirus exposure and HLA in healthy donors. Per the germline V gene, CDR1 is SQVTM and CDR2 is ANQGSEA. This CDR3 is built from 12 residues. Trimming took 4 bases from V and 8 from J, leaving 11 bases between them. 13 Jbeta primers and 60 Vbeta primers were used for the PCR. Authors' methods: The count from a later analysis was 65 million to 90 million unique TCR beta chains, 9 million to 12 million of them shared. The table came from immunoSEQ multiplex PCR; TCRdb's copy has only in-frame clones and leaves some out. The DNA was the basis for D and trimming; V, J and clone size are from that table. The table records approximately 92,000 clones, 65% to 85% of them present only once. This clone occurred a few times. Samples came from healthy bone marrow donors.

Sequenced input: PBMCs. The TCR originated in a girl aged 2 to 10 in good health and CMV-seropositive. V gene TRBV29-1 combines with J gene TRBJ1-4; no clear D gene. CDR3 loop: CSVVGGQEKLFF. The CDR3 nucleotides read TGCAGCGTTGTCGGAGGGCAAGAAAAACTGTTTTTT.